The clone carrying this TCR beta chain has just a few counts. The antigen is not known. The iRepertoire nested amplicon-rescue multiplex PCR amplified TCR alpha and beta CDR3s from RNA. For one-step reverse transcription and amplification, about 90-450 ng of tissue mRNA or PBMC total RNA was used. One entry per CDR3 protein, called by TCRdb with MiXCR from the multiplex PCR reads. The sample contains over 130,000 distinct CDR3 sequences, around 40% of which appear only once. The data were taken from a study of glioma-infiltrating T cells. V lost 5 bases and J lost 2, with 13 bases in between. Germline CDR1 is SEHNR and CDR2 is FQNEAQ (reference sequence). This CDR3 comprises 14 residues. General observations from the study: Only very few CDR3 sequences appeared in both tissue and blood. Above-expected tissue-blood divergence occurred in all gliomas, most in low-grade ones.

Sequencing was carried out using glioma tissue, nonneoplastic brain tissue, or PBMCs (not recorded which). V is TRBV7-9 and J is TRBJ2-7, with D perhaps TRBD1 or TRBD2 (5 bases each). This clonotype originated in a human donor with low-grade glioma or glioblastoma, undergoing nonglioma brain surgery, or in good health (not recorded which). CDR3 nucleotide sequence: TGTGCCAGCAGCCGCTTTGAGGGGCCCTACGAGCAGTACTTC. Translated: CASSRFEGPYEQYF.